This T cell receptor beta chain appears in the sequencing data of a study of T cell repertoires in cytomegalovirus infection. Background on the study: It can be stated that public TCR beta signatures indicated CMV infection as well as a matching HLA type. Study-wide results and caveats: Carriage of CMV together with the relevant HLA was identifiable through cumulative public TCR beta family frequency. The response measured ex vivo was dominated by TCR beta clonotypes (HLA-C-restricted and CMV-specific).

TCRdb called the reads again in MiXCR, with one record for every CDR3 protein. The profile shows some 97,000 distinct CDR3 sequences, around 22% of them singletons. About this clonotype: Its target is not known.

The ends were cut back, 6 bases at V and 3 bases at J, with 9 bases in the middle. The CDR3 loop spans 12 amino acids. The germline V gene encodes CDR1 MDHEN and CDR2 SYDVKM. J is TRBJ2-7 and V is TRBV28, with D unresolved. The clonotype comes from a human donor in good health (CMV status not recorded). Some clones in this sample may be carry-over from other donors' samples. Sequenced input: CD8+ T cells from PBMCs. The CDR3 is CASSLLDYEQYF. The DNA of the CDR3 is TGTGCCAGCAGCCTTCTTGACTACGAGCAGTACTTC.